Presented here are 26 T cell receptor beta chains from one specimen sequenced in a study of CD8+ T cells in alopecia areata. Sequencing relied on a cDNA template that was reverse transcribed from extracted RNA. The protocol was immunoSEQ multiplex PCR, while the TCRdb copy is restricted to in-frame clones and leaves out a portion. The data show fewer than 250,000 clones, with roughly three fifths seen just once and approximately 0.63% held by the top ten. Described treatment: oral pan-JAK inhibitor, 5-10 mg twice daily. Source: CD4+ T cells sorted from blood, taken at week 4, from a patient treated with tofacitinib. The receptors stem from a human donor with alopecia areata.

This clone was seen once. The chain carries TRBV7-9 and TRBJ2-1; D unresolved. This CDR3 region has 13 residues. Trimming cost V 5 bases and J 0 bases, with 5 bases left between them. Germline loops: CDR1 SEHNR, CDR2 FQNEAQ (reference sequence). CDR3 residues: CASSTHSYNEQFF. In DNA form, the CDR3 reads TGTGCCAGCAGCACCCACTCCTACAATGAGCAGTTCTTC.

The chain employs TRBV7-9 and TRBJ2-3; 8 bases fit TRBD2. The J segment lost 5 bases and the V segment lost 5 bases, leaving 9 bases of the junction unmatched. Germline CDR1 is SEHNR and CDR2 is FQNEAQ (reference sequence). The CDR3 is made up of 15 amino acids. CDR3 loop: CASSQSGRDLDTQYF. CDR3 nucleotide sequence: TGTGCCAGCAGCCAAAGCGGGAGAGACTTAGATACGCAGTATTTT.

This clone was counted only a few times. The genes are TRBV21-1 and TRBJ2-7; the table names TRBD2, a call not compared with the DNA. TRBV21-1 constitutes a pseudogene. The CDR3 consists of 12 residues. The CDR3 is CASSKGEYEQYF. The CDR3 DNA is TGTGCCAGCAGCAAAGGAGAATACGAGCAGTACTTC.

V and J are TRBV30 and TRBJ2-1, with 10 bases lining up with TRBD1. Germline V lookup: CDR1 GTSNPN, CDR2 SVGIG (reference sequence). V shed 5 bases, J shed 6 bases, and the junction held 7 bases outside the gene matches. This CDR3 region has 14 residues. CDR3 bases: TGTGCCTGGTCAGATTGGGACAGGGGCAATGAGCAGTTCTTC. It is translated as CAWSDWDRGNEQFF.

The chain couples TRBV30 to TRBJ1-1; D is uncertain. The CDR3 consists of 15 residues. The germline V and J ends were trimmed by 1 base and 0 bases, with 12 bases remaining between them. Germline CDR1 GTSNPN, CDR2 SVGIG (reference sequence). The CDR3 reads CAWSGGKGMNTEAFF. As DNA, the CDR3 is TGTGCCTGGAGTGGGGGAAAGGGTATGAACACTGAAGCTTTCTTT.

In DNA, the CDR3 is TGTGCCAGCAGCTTAGCGCCGGTAGCGGCGTTCAAGGAGCTGTTTTTT. Translating it yields CASSLAPVAAFKELFF. The V and J genes are TRBV7-2 and TRBJ2-2, with a possible D match to TRBD2 (6 bases). From germline, CDR1 is SGHTA and CDR2 FQGNSA. V lost 0 bases and J 10 bases, leaving 18 bases between the germline ends. There are 16 residues in the CDR3.

The V and J genes are TRBV7-2 and TRBJ2-7; 10 bases line up with TRBD2. V was pared by 0 bases and J by 3 bases, with 5 bases of the junction left unmatched. This CDR3 has 16 residues. From germline, CDR1 is SGHTA and CDR2 FQGNSA. The CDR3 reads CASSLAQAGGSYEQYF. The CDR3 bases are TGTGCCAGCAGCTTAGCACAAGCGGGAGGGAGCTACGAGCAGTACTTC.

This clone appeared a few times. V is TRBV29-1 and J is TRBJ2-5; D is possibly TRBD1 (6 bases). There are 12 residues in the CDR3. The V and J ends lost 7 bases and 5 bases respectively, with 14 bases between them. Germline V gene data show CDR1 as SQVTM and CDR2 as ANQGSEA. The CDR3 is CSGTPGEETQYF. CDR3 nucleotide sequence: TGCAGCGGGACGCCAGGGGAGGAGACCCAGTACTTC. Combining the CDR3 with reference TRBV29-1 and TRBJ2-5 gives the whole variable domain SAVISQKPSRDICQRGTSLTIQCQVDSQVTMMFWYRQQPGQSLTLIATANQGSEATYESGFVIDKFPISRPNLTFSTLTVSNMSPEDSSIYLCSGTPGEETQYFGPGTRLLVL.

The V gene is TRBV7-9, the J gene TRBJ2-5, with 8 bases identical to TRBD1. This CDR3 contains 16 residues. The germline V gene encodes CDR1 SEHNR and CDR2 FQNEAQ (reference sequence). J was trimmed by 5 bases and V by 4 bases; bases with no gene match: 12. CDR3 sequence reads: CASSSEWTGNSETQYF. CDR3 DNA sequence: TGTGCCAGCAGCTCCGAGTGGACAGGGAATTCGGAGACCCAGTACTTC.

The chain combines TRBV27 with TRBJ2-1; possibly TRBD1 for D (5 bases). The CDR3 loop spans 14 amino acids. Germline CDR1 is MNHEY and CDR2 is SMNVEV (reference sequence). With 6 bases removed from V and 6 bases from J, the gap between germline ends came to 15 bases. CDR3 protein: CASSRTRNGNEQFF. CDR3 nucleotide sequence: TGTGCCAGCAGCAGGACACGAAACGGCAATGAGCAGTTCTTC.

The V and J genes are TRBV5-1 and TRBJ2-2; TRBD1 aligns across 9 bases. Germline values: CDR1 SGHRS, CDR2 YFSETQ. The CDR3 is made up of 15 amino acids. After removal of 3 bases from V and 1 base from J, the junction contained 1 base not matched to a gene. The CDR3 region is CASSSDRGNTGELFF. The CDR3 bases are TGCGCCAGCAGCTCGGACAGGGGGAACACCGGGGAGCTGTTTTTT. Combining the CDR3 with reference TRBV5-1 and TRBJ2-2 gives the whole variable domain KAGVTQTPRYLIKTRGQQVTLSCSPISGHRSVSWYQQTPGQGLQFLFEYFSETQRNKGNFPGRFSGRQFSNSRSEMNVSTLELGDSALYLCASSSDRGNTGELFFGEGSRLTVL.

This clone was counted between two and nine times. The rearrangement uses TRBV29-1 and TRBJ1-1, with D unclear. V lost 7 bases, J lost 5 bases, and 17 bases lay in between. Germline V gene sequence: CDR1 SQVTM, CDR2 ANQGSEA. The CDR3 spans 13 residues. This CDR3 reads CSGGPLHGTEAFF. In DNA, the CDR3 is TGCAGCGGTGGGCCCTTACACGGGACTGAAGCTTTCTTT. The variable domain in full, completed from reference TRBV29-1 and TRBJ1-1, reads SAVISQKPSRDICQRGTSLTIQCQVDSQVTMMFWYRQQPGQSLTLIATANQGSEATYESGFVIDKFPISRPNLTFSTLTVSNMSPEDSSIYLCSGGPLHGTEAFFGQGTRLTVV.

The chain recombines TRBV6-5 with TRBJ1-1; D gene ambiguous. Germline CDR1 MNHEY, CDR2 SVGAGI. The V gene lost 6 bases and the J gene lost 1 base, with 12 bases spanning the gap. The length of the CDR3 is 14 residues. In DNA, the CDR3 is TGTGCCAGCAGCGGTACCGGGCCGAACACTGAAGCTTTCTTT. Protein sequence: CASSGTGPNTEAFF.

This chain uses TRBV29-1 with TRBJ2-4; tentatively, D is TRBD1 or TRBD2 (6 bases each). The germline V gene has CDR1 SQVTM and CDR2 ANQGSEA. The V end lost 7 bases, the J end lost 6 bases, and 22 bases lay between the germline ends. The CDR3 is 15 residues long. CDR3 in amino acids: CSARNRDGGGNIQYF. The CDR3, as DNA: TGCAGCGCCAGAAACAGGGACGGAGGGGGAAACATTCAGTACTTC.

The V call is TRBV30, the J call TRBJ1-1, with D hard to call. Trimming pared 3 bases from V and 0 bases from J, leaving 17 bases between. Germline CDR1 is GTSNPN and CDR2 is SVGIG (reference sequence). This CDR3 is 16 amino acids long. The CDR3 DNA is TGTGCCTGGAGCCGGACGGATATTCCTATGAACACTGAAGCTTTCTTT. Amino acid sequence: CAWSRTDIPMNTEAFF. Variable domain in full (rest from reference TRBV30 and TRBJ1-1): SQTIHQWPATLVQPVGSPLSLECTVEGTSNPNLYWYRQAAGRGLQLLFYSVGIGQISSEVPQNLSASRPQDRQFILSSKKLLLSDSGFYLCAWSRTDIPMNTEAFFGQGTRLTVV.

This chain uses TRBV29-1 with TRBJ2-1; D gene uncertain. The CDR3 runs to 13 residues. V gave up 7 bases and J gave up 2 bases, with 12 bases separating them. The germline CDR1 and CDR2 sequences are SQVTM and ANQGSEA. Here the CDR3 reads CSGRTETYNEQFF. The CDR3 nucleotides are TGCAGCGGACGGACCGAAACCTACAATGAGCAGTTCTTC.

This clone has just one count. The chain combines TRBV5-1 with TRBJ2-1; 13 bases are shared with TRBD2. Germline CDR1 SGHRS, CDR2 YFSETQ. V trimming: 4 bases; J trimming: 10 bases; junction bases outside the gene matches: 5. The CDR3 loop spans 14 amino acids. The CDR3 bases are TGCGCCAGCAGCCACGGGACTAGCGGGATAGAGCAGTTCTTC. Residues: CASSHGTSGIEQFF.

This chain joins TRBV30 and TRBJ2-7; 8 positions match TRBD2. The CDR3 totals 13 residues. V lost 3 bases, J lost 3 bases, and 4 bases stayed unmatched. Germline V gene lookup returns CDR1 GTSNPN and CDR2 SVGIG (reference sequence). This CDR3 is CAWRTSGLYEQYF. CDR3 coding DNA: TGTGCCTGGAGAACTAGCGGACTCTACGAGCAGTACTTC.

In this sample, this clone turned up once. This chain uses TRBV7-9 with TRBJ1-4; D is uncertain. This CDR3 spans 16 amino acids. V was pared by 8 bases and J by 0 bases, with 16 bases between. The germline V gene encodes CDR1 SEHNR and CDR2 FQNEAQ (reference sequence). The CDR3 DNA reads as TGTGCCAGCCGCGCAGCCAAAGGATCAACTAATGAAAAACTGTTTTTT. This sequence encodes CASRAAKGSTNEKLFF. Looking up the rest from reference TRBV7-9 and TRBJ1-4 gives the full variable domain: DTGVSQNPRHKITKRGQNVTFRCDPISEHNRLYWYRQTLGQGPEFLTYFQNEAQLEKSRLLSDRFSAERPKGSFSTLEIQRTEQGDSAMYLCASRAAKGSTNEKLFFGSGTQLSVL.

The chain couples TRBV4-2 to TRBJ2-3; 9 bases map to TRBD2. Germline lookup yields CDR1 LGHNA and CDR2 YNFKEQ. This CDR3 spans 17 amino acids. With 1 base clipped from V and 1 base from J, the junction kept 6 bases outside the gene matches. CDR3 DNA sequence: TGTGCCAGCAGCCAAGCCGGCCGGACTAGCGGCACAGATACGCAGTATTTT. Its translation: CASSQAGRTSGTDTQYF.

The V gene is TRBV5-1, the J gene TRBJ2-3; D is undetermined. The CDR3 contains 15 residues. Trimming took 0 bases from V and 4 from J, leaving 12 bases between them. Germline V gene sequence: CDR1 SGHRS, CDR2 YFSETQ. CDR3 sequence (DNA): TGCGCCAGCAGCTTGGGTGTTCTAGTCCCAGATACGCAGTATTTT. Encoded protein: CASSLGVLVPDTQYF. The variable domain in full, completed from reference TRBV5-1 and TRBJ2-3, reads KAGVTQTPRYLIKTRGQQVTLSCSPISGHRSVSWYQQTPGQGLQFLFEYFSETQRNKGNFPGRFSGRQFSNSRSEMNVSTLELGDSALYLCASSLGVLVPDTQYFGPGTRLTVL.

The chain recombines TRBV4-2 with TRBJ2-5, with TRBD2 identical over 7 bases. The CDR3 has 14 residues. The V and J ends lost 4 bases and 2 bases, in that order; junction bases with no gene match: 4. Germline CDR1 and CDR2: LGHNA and YNFKEQ. CDR3 nucleotide sequence: TGTGCCAGCAGCCTAAGCGGGGAACAAGAGACCCAGTACTTC. Encoded protein: CASSLSGEQETQYF.

In its sample, this clone was seen a few times. The chain recombines TRBV27 with TRBJ2-2; the D gene could be TRBD1 or TRBD2 (5 bases each). From germline, CDR1 is MNHEY and CDR2 SMNVEV (reference sequence). The germline V and J ends were trimmed by 8 bases and 12 bases, with 37 bases remaining between them. The CDR3 sequence is 19 residues long. This CDR3 reads CASPSPKGRTRGWRWQLFF. CDR3 sequence (DNA): TGTGCCAGCCCGTCACCGAAGGGACGGACCCGAGGGTGGCGCTGGCAGCTGTTTTTT.

V and J are TRBV5-1 and TRBJ2-2; 7 bases align to TRBD1. The germline V gene encodes CDR1 SGHRS and CDR2 YFSETQ. There are 14 residues in the CDR3. The junction had 7 bases not matched to a gene; V was cut back by 9 bases and J by 2 bases. In nucleotides, the CDR3 is TGCGCCACCCAACGACAGGGCAACACCGGGGAGCTGTTTTTT. The encoded protein is CATQRQGNTGELFF.

This chain connects TRBV5-1 to TRBJ2-1, with 9 bases that match TRBD1. V shed 4 bases, J shed 0 bases, and the junction held 5 bases outside the gene matches. Germline-derived CDR1 and CDR2 are SGHRS and YFSETQ. This CDR3 region has 16 residues. CDR3: CASSPRDRASYNEQFF. In DNA, the CDR3 is TGCGCCAGCAGCCCCAGGGACAGGGCCTCCTACAATGAGCAGTTCTTC.

The J gene is TRBJ2-7, the V gene TRBV27; D might be TRBD1 (6 bases). CDR1 and CDR2 (germline): MNHEY, SMNVEV (reference sequence). V was cut by 2 bases and J by 6 bases, with 11 bases left in between. This CDR3 contains 13 residues. CDR3 in amino acids: CASSLVGAPEQYF. CDR3 bases: TGTGCCAGCAGTTTAGTGGGGGCTCCCGAGCAGTACTTC.